The sequence of this T cell receptor (beta chain) was determined in a study of identical twins. TCRdb redid the calling of the 5' RACE reads with MiXCR, one entry per CDR3 protein. Among around 370,000 distinct CDR3 sequences listed, about 10% were seen once. Germline V gene sequence: CDR1 SGDLS, CDR2 YYNGEE. V was shortened by 0 bases and J by 5 bases, with 9 bases between the two germline ends. CDR3 length: 14 residues. The donor group consisted entirely of healthy Caucasians. The TCR originated in a woman in her 50s in good health. The chain combines TRBV9 with TRBJ2-1; D tentatively reads TRBD1 or TRBD2 (5 bases each). The sample taken for sequencing was naive T cells sorted from blood. The CDR3: CASSVGGTHNEQFF. The CDR3 DNA is TGTGCCAGCAGCGTAGGGGGGACCCACAATGAGCAGTTCTTC.